This note documents a single TCR beta chain sequence. TCR beta chains were sequenced at survey level with immunoSEQ. The assay was immunoSEQ multiplex PCR, and TCRdb's table has in-frame clones only and misses some. The sample includes 60,000 to 75,000 clones, just under 95% seen only once; the top ten take roughly 4%. The CDR3 spans 14 residues. Germline V lookup: CDR1 MNHNY, CDR2 SVGAGI (reference sequence). Between the trimmed V and J ends, which lost 2 bases and 0 bases, there was a span of 8 bases. The origin of this receptor is a man aged 40-55 years with rheumatoid arthritis. This chain links TRBV6-6 with TRBJ2-7; no clear D. The sequencing sample was made of PBMCs. Here the CDR3 DNA reads TGTGCCAGCAGTTACGAGGCGAGCTCCTACGAGCAGTACTTC. Translation gives CASSYEASSYEQYF.